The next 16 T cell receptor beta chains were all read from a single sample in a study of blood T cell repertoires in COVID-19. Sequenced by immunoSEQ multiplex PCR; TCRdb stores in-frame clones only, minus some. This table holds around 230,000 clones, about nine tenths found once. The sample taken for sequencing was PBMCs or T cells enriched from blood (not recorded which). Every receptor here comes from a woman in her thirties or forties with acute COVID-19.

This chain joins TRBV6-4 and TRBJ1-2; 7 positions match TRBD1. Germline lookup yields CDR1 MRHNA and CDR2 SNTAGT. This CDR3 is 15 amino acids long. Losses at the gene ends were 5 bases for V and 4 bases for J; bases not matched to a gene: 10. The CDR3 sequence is CASSIGTEPSYGYTF. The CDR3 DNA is TGTGCCAGCAGTATAGGGACAGAACCAAGCTATGGCTACACCTTC.

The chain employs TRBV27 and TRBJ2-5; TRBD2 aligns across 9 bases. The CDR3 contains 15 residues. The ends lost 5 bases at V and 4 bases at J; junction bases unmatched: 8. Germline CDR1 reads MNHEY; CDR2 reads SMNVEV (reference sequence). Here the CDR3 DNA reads TGTGCCAGCAGTCCTCGAGCGGGAGGCGGAGAGACCCAGTACTTC. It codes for CASSPRAGGGETQYF.

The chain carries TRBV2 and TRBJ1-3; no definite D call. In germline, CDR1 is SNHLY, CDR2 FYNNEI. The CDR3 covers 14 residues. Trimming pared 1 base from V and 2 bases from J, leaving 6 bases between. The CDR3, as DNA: TGTGCCAGCAGTGAAGTCCTTCCTGGAAACACCATATATTTT. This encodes CASSEVLPGNTIYF.

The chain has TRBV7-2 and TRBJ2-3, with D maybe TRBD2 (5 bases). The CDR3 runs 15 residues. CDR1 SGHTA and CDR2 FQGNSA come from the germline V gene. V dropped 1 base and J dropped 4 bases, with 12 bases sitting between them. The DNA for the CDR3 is TGTGCCAGCAGCTTAGGCGGGCGGGCAGCAGATACGCAGTATTTT. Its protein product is CASSLGGRAADTQYF.

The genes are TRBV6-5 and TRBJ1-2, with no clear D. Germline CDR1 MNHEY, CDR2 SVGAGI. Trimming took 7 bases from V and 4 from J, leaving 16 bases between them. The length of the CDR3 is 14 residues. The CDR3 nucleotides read TGTGCCAGCATAATTAGTCCGTCCCCCTATGGCTACACCTTC. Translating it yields CASIISPSPYGYTF.

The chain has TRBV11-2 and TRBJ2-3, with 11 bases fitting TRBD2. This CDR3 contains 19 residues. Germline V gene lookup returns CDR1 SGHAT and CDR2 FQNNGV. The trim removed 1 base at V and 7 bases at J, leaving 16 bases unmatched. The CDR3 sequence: CASSLGVAGGGPDRNTQYF. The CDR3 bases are TGTGCCAGCAGCTTAGGAGTAGCGGGAGGGGGCCCAGACCGAAATACGCAGTATTTT.

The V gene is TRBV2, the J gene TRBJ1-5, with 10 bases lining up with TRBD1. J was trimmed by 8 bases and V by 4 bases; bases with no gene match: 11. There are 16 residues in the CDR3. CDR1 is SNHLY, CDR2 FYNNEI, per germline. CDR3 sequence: CASSVFRTGGVEPQHF. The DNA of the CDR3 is TGTGCCAGCAGTGTCTTCCGGACAGGGGGGGTAGAGCCCCAGCATTTT. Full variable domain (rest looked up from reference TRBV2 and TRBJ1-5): EPEVTQTPSHQVTQMGQEVILRCVPISNHLYFYWYRQILGQKVEFLVSFYNNEISEKSEIFDDQFSVERPDGSNFTLKIRSTKLEDSAMYFCASSVFRTGGVEPQHFGDGTRLSIL.

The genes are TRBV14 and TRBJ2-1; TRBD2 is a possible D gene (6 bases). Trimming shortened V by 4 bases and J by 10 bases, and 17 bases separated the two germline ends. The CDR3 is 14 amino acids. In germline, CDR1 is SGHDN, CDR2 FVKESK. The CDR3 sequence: CASSLRRAQEEQFF. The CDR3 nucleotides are TGTGCCAGCAGCCTCCGGAGGGCCCAAGAGGAGCAGTTCTTC.

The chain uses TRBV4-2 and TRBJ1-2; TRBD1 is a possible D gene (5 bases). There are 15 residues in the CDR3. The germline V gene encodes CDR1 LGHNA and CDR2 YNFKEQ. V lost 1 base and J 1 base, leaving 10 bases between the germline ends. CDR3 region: CASSQAIDSNYGYTF. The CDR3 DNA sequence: TGTGCCAGCAGCCAAGCTATCGACAGTAACTATGGCTACACCTTC.

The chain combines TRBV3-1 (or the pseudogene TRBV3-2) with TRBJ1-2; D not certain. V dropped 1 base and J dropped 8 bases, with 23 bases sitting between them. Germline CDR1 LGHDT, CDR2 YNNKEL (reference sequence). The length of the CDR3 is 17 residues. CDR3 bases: TGTGCCAGCAGCCAAGGTTGGGCCCGGTTATTCTATACGGGCTACACCTTC. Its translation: CASSQGWARLFYTGYTF.

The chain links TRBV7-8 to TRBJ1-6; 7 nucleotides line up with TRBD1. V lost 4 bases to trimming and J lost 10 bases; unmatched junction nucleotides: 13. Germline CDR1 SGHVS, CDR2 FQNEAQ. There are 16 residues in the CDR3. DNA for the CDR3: TGTGCCAGCAGCTCAAGGACAGGCTCTTCGCAATCACCCCTCCACTTT. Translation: CASSSRTGSSQSPLHF.

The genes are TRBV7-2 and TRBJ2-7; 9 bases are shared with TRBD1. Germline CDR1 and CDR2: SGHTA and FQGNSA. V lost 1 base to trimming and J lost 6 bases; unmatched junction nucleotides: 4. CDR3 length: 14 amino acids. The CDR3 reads CASSLVGTGFEQYF. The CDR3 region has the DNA TGTGCCAGCAGCTTAGTGGGGACAGGGTTCGAGCAGTACTTC.

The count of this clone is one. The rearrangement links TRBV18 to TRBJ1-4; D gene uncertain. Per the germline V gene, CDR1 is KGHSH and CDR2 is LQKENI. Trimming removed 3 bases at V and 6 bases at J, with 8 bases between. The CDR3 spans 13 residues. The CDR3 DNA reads TGTGCCAGCTCACCGGGCTGGGATGAAAAACTGTTTTTT. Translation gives CASSPGWDEKLFF.

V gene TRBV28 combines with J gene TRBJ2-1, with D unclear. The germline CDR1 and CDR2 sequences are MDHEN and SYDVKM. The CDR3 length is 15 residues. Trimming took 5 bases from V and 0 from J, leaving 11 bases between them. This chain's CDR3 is CASSPDTSSYNEQFF. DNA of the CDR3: TGTGCCAGCAGTCCAGACACTTCCTCCTACAATGAGCAGTTCTTC.

The CDR3, as DNA: TGTGCCAGCAGTACAGGGAGGGCCAACGTCCTGACTTTC. Protein sequence: CASSTGRANVLTF. The chain carries TRBV7-8 and TRBJ2-6, with D tentatively TRBD1 (6 bases). The CDR3 length is 13 residues. The V and J ends lost 6 bases and 5 bases respectively, with 8 bases between them. Germline values: CDR1 SGHVS, CDR2 FQNEAQ. The complete variable domain, with remaining parts taken from reference TRBV7-8 and TRBJ2-6, reads GAGVSQSPRYKVAKRGQDVALRCDPISGHVSLFWYQQALGQGPEFLTYFQNEAQLDKSGLPSDRFFAERPEGSVSTLKIQRTQQEDSAVYLCASSTGRANVLTFGAGSRLTVL.

The DNA of the CDR3 is TGTGCCAGCAGCGCGGACCTGAGGAGGGCTATTCTCTCTGGAAACACCATATATTTT. Encoded protein: CASSADLRRAILSGNTIYF. The chain is built from TRBV9 and TRBJ1-3; D call uncertain. CDR1 is SGDLS and CDR2 is YYNGEE in the germline V gene. Between the trimmed V and J ends, which lost 3 bases and 0 bases, there was a span of 22 bases. The CDR3 has 19 amino acids.